One and the same sample provided the 17 T cell receptor beta chains below, sequenced in a study of shared clonotypes between healthy human individuals. Using immunoSEQ multiplex PCR, the repertoire was profiled, and TCRdb retains in-frame clones only, with some absent. The sample has about 2.4 million clones; approximately 90% are singletons. Sequencing was done on a sample of naive CD4+ T cells sorted from blood. The subset is: CD45RA+ positively selected. Source of these receptors: a man younger than 30 in good health.

The chain employs TRBV28 and TRBJ2-7; weak D call: TRBD2 (6 bases). Germline V CDR1 and CDR2: MDHEN, SYDVKM. The V gene lost 6 bases and the J gene lost 6 bases, with 9 bases spanning the gap. The CDR3 length is 11 residues. The CDR3 DNA reads as TGTGCCAGCAGCGGGGGACGCGAGCAGTACTTC. Translating it yields CASSGGREQYF.

This chain connects TRBV5-1 to TRBJ1-4; D uncertain. Trimming removed 3 bases from V and 1 base from J, with 16 bases in between. This CDR3 is 17 amino acids long. CDR1 SGHRS and CDR2 YFSETQ come from the germline V gene. The DNA of the CDR3 is TGCGCCAGCAGCTCCGTTTGGTCGGGCAGAACTAATGAAAAACTGTTTTTT. Translation: CASSSVWSGRTNEKLFF.

The chain is built from TRBV5-1 and TRBJ2-5; no reliable D call. Per the germline V gene, CDR1 is SGHRS and CDR2 is YFSETQ. This CDR3 region has 14 residues. The V and J ends lost 4 bases and 2 bases respectively, with 12 bases between them. CDR3 sequence: CASSPGPLQETQYF. CDR3 bases: TGCGCCAGCAGCCCGGGTCCACTACAAGAGACCCAGTACTTC.

To note about this clone: Different DNA sequences within this sample yield the same CDR3. The V gene is TRBV5-1, the J gene TRBJ2-7; D unclear. V was pared by 0 bases and J by 4 bases, with 8 bases between. The V gene's germline CDR1 is SGHRS and CDR2 YFSETQ. The CDR3 has 13 amino acids. The CDR3: CASSLAESYEQYF. CDR3 nucleotide sequence: TGCGCCAGCAGCTTGGCCGAGAGTTACGAGCAGTACTTC.

The chain employs TRBV30 and TRBJ2-1; D is ambiguous. The CDR3 is 13 residues long. Germline V gene sequence: CDR1 GTSNPN, CDR2 SVGIG (reference sequence). With 0 bases removed from V and 3 bases from J, the gap between germline ends came to 6 bases. The CDR3 loop reads CAWSVRYYNEQFF. The DNA of the CDR3 is TGTGCCTGGAGTGTAAGGTACTACAATGAGCAGTTCTTC.

The chain carries TRBV10-2 and TRBJ2-3, with D perhaps given as TRBD1 or TRBD2 (5 bases each). Trimming pared 8 bases from V and 2 bases from J, leaving 14 bases between. The CDR3 covers 14 residues. Germline values: CDR1 WSHSY, CDR2 SAAADI. CDR3 loop: CASVPGRVTDTQYF. The CDR3 nucleotides are TGCGCCAGCGTCCCAGGGAGAGTCACAGATACGCAGTATTTT.

V usage is TRBV5-1 and J usage is TRBJ2-5, with 7 bases matching TRBD2. V was pared by 2 bases and J by 1 base, with 11 bases of the junction left unmatched. The CDR3 length is 17 residues. Germline lookup yields CDR1 SGHRS and CDR2 YFSETQ. This CDR3 is CASSFSTSPPGQETQYF. CDR3 in DNA: TGCGCCAGCAGCTTCTCGACTAGCCCGCCGGGCCAAGAGACCCAGTACTTC. Full variable domain (remainder filled in from reference TRBV5-1 and TRBJ2-5): KAGVTQTPRYLIKTRGQQVTLSCSPISGHRSVSWYQQTPGQGLQFLFEYFSETQRNKGNFPGRFSGRQFSNSRSEMNVSTLELGDSALYLCASSFSTSPPGQETQYFGPGTRLLVL.

The chain recombines TRBV5-3 with TRBJ1-6, with D perhaps matching TRBD1 (5 bases). TRBV5-3 is an ORF; its function is uncertain. V lost 0 bases and J lost 0, with 7 bases in between. The CDR3 covers 16 residues. The chain's CDR3 is CARSLGGSSYNSPLHF. The CDR3 DNA is TGTGCCAGAAGCTTGGGGGGGAGCTCCTATAATTCACCCCTCCACTTT.

Regarding this clone: The same CDR3 is also encoded by other DNA sequences in this sample. The chain employs TRBV30 and TRBJ2-3; 10 nucleotides agree with TRBD2. Germline trimming cut 2 bases from V and 1 base from J; bases unmatched to any gene: 3. This CDR3 contains 15 residues. Germline-derived CDR1 and CDR2 are GTSNPN and SVGIG (reference sequence). The CDR3 nucleotides are TGTGCCTGGAGTTCCGGGACTAGCGGCACAGATACGCAGTATTTT. It specifies CAWSSGTSGTDTQYF.

V usage is TRBV5-6 and J usage is TRBJ1-2; D is possibly TRBD1 (5 bases). Trimming took 3 bases from V and 5 from J, leaving 14 bases between them. The CDR3 length is 14 residues. Germline assignment: CDR1 SGHDT and CDR2 YYEEEE. Here the CDR3 reads CASSSTGRAYGYTF. The CDR3, as DNA: TGTGCCAGCAGCTCGACGGGGCGGGCGTATGGCTACACCTTC.

The chain links TRBV6-5 to TRBJ1-4, with D possibly TRBD1 on 6 matching bases. This CDR3 has 12 amino acids. The V end lost 7 bases, the J end lost 14 bases, and 17 bases lay between the germline ends. CDR1 and CDR2 (germline): MNHEY, SVGAGI. The chain's CDR3 is CASTRAGASLFF. CDR3 in DNA: TGTGCCAGCACACGCGCGGGGGCTAGTCTGTTTTTT.

The rearrangement links TRBV18 to TRBJ2-5, with TRBD2 matching 10 bases. The end of the DNA is better explained by TRBJ2-7, so the J call may be wrong. Germline V gene lookup returns CDR1 KGHSH and CDR2 LQKENI. This CDR3 region has 13 residues. For the CDR3, the DNA is TGTGCCAGCTCATCTAGCGGGAGCTACGAGCAGTACTTC. Protein: CASSSSGSYEQYF.

The table lists this clone with a few counts. The gene calls are TRBV6-1 and TRBJ1-5; D unclear. V lost 3 bases to trimming and J lost 5 bases, with 8 bases between them. CDR3 size: 13 residues. Germline CDR1 MNHNS, CDR2 SASEGT. Here the CDR3 reads CASSEYSDQPQHF. CDR3 nucleotide sequence: TGTGCCAGCAGTGAGTATTCCGATCAGCCCCAGCATTTT.

The chain joins TRBV7-2 to TRBJ2-2; the D is unclear. V was clipped by 2 bases and J by 3 bases, with 10 bases between them. The CDR3 is made up of 15 amino acids. The germline CDR1 and CDR2 sequences are SGHTA and FQGNSA. The CDR3 reads CASSLKDGYTGELFF. The DNA for the CDR3 is TGTGCCAGCAGCTTAAAGGACGGATACACCGGGGAGCTGTTTTTT. Variable domain in full (rest from reference TRBV7-2 and TRBJ2-2): GAGVSQSPSNKVTEKGKDVELRCDPISGHTALYWYRQSLGQGLEFLIYFQGNSAPDKSGLPSDRFSAERTGGSVSTLTIQRTQQEDSAVYLCASSLKDGYTGELFFGEGSRLTVL.

This rearrangement joins TRBV18 to TRBJ2-7; D remains unclear. The CDR3 contains 14 residues. Trimming cost V 0 bases and J 3 bases, with 9 bases left between them. Per the germline V gene, CDR1 is KGHSH and CDR2 is LQKENI. CDR3 nucleotide sequence: TGTGCCAGCTCACCACCGGAACATTTCTACGAGCAGTACTTC. Protein sequence: CASSPPEHFYEQYF.

The chain employs TRBV15 and TRBJ2-2, with 10 bases lining up with TRBD2. CDR3 length: 14 residues. V lost 0 bases, J lost 10 bases, and 2 bases stayed unmatched. Germline V CDR1 and CDR2: LNHNV, YYDKDF (reference sequence). The CDR3 spells CATSRDLAGVELFF. In DNA form, the CDR3 reads TGTGCCACCAGCAGAGATCTAGCGGGAGTGGAGCTGTTTTTT.

The chain links TRBV18 to TRBJ2-1; D ambiguous. Germline CDR1 and CDR2: KGHSH and LQKENI. This CDR3 comprises 13 residues. The germline V and J ends were trimmed by 2 bases and 9 bases, with 11 bases remaining between them. The CDR3 here is CASSPSAAGEQFF. The CDR3 nucleotides are TGTGCCAGCTCACCATCGGCCGCTGGTGAGCAGTTCTTC.